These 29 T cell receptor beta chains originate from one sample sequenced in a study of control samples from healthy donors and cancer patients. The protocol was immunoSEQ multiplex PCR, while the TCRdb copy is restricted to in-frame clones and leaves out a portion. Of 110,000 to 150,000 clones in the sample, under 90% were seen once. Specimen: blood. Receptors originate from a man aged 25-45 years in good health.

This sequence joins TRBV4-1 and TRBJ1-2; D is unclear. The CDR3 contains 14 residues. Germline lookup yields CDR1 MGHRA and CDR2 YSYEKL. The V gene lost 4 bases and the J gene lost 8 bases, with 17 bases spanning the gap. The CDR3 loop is CASSLMDQRVGYTF. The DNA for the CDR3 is TGCGCCAGCAGCCTTATGGACCAAAGGGTCGGCTACACCTTC.

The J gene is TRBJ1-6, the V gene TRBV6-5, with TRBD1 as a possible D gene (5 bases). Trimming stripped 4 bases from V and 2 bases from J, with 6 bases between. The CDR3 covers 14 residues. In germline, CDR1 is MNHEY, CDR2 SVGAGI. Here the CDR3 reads CASSSGPYNSPLHF. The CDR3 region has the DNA TGTGCCAGCAGTTCAGGGCCCTATAATTCACCCCTCCACTTT.

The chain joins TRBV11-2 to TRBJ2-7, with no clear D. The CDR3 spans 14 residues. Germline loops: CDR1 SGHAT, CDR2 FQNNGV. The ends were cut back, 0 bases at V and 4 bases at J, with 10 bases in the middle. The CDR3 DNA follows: TGTGCCAGCAGCTTAGATTTAAGGTCTTACGAGCAGTACTTC. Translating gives CASSLDLRSYEQYF.

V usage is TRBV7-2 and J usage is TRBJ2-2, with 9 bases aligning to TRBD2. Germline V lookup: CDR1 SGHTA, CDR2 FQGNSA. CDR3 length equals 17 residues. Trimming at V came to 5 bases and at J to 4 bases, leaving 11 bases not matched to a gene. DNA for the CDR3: TGTGCCAGCAGCCCTAGGGGGCTGACTAGCGGCACCGGGGAGCTGTTTTTT. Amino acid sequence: CASSPRGLTSGTGELFF.

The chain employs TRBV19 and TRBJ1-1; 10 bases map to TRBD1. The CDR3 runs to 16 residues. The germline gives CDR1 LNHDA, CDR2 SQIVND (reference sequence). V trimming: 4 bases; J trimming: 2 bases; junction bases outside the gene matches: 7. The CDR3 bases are TGTGCCAGTAGTAGTCGGGACAGGGGAAGAAACACTGAAGCTTTCTTT. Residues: CASSSRDRGRNTEAFF. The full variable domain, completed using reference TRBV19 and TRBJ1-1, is DGGITQSPKYLFRKEGQNVTLSCEQNLNHDAMYWYRQDPGQGLRLIYYSQIVNDFQKGDIAEGYSVSREKKESFPLTVTSAQKNPTAFYLCASSSRDRGRNTEAFFGQGTRLTVV.

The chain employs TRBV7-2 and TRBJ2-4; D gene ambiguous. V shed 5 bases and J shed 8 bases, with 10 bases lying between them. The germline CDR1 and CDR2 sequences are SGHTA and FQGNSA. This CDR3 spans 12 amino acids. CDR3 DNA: TGTGCCAGCAGCCAGACATCGGACATTCAGTACTTC. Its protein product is CASSQTSDIQYF.

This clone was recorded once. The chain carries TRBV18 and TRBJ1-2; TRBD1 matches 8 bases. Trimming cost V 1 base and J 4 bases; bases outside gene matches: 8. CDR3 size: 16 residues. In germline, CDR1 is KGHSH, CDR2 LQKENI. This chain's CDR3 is CASSPQEGDRSYGYTF. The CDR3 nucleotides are TGTGCCAGCTCACCACAGGAGGGGGACAGGAGCTATGGCTACACCTTC.

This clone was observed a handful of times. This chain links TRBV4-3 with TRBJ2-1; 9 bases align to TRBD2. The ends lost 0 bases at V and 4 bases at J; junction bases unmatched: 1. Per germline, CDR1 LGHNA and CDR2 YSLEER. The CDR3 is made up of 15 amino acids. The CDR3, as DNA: TGCGCCAGCAGCCAAGAGCGGGGGGGATACAATGAGCAGTTCTTC. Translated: CASSQERGGYNEQFF.

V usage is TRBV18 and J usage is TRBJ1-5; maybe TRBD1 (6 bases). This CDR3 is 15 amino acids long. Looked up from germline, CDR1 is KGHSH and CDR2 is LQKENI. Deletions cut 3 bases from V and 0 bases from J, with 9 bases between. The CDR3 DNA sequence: TGTGCCAGCTCACCCCAGGGGAATAGCAATCAGCCCCAGCATTTT. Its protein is CASSPQGNSNQPQHF.

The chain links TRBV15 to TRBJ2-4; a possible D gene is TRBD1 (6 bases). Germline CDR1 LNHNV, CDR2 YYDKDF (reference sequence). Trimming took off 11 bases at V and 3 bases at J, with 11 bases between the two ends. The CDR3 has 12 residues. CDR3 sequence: CAQGNGKNIQYF. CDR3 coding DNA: TGTGCCCAGGGGAATGGCAAAAACATTCAGTACTTC.

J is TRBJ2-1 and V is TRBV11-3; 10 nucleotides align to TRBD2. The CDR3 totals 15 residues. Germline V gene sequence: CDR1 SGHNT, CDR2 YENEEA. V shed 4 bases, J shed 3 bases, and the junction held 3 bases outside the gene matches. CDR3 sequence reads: CASSSLAGVYNEQFF. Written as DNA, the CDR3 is TGTGCCAGCAGCTCGCTAGCGGGAGTCTACAATGAGCAGTTCTTC.

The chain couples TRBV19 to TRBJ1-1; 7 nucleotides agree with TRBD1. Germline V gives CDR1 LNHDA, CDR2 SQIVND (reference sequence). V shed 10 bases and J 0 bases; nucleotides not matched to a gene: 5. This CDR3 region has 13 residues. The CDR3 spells CATMGQLNTEAFF. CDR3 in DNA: TGTGCCACCATGGGACAGCTGAACACTGAAGCTTTCTTT.

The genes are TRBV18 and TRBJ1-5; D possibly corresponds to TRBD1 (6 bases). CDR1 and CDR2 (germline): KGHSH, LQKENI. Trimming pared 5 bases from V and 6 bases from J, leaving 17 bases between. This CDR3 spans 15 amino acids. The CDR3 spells CASSSDGGAGQPQHF. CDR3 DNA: TGTGCCAGCTCATCCGACGGGGGGGCAGGTCAGCCCCAGCATTTT.

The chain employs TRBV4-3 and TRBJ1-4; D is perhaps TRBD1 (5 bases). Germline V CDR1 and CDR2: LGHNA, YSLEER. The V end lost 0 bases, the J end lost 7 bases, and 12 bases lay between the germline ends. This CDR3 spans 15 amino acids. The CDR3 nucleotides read TGCGCCAGCAGCCAAGAGTCAGGGTGGATTGAAAAACTGTTTTTT. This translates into CASSQESGWIEKLFF.

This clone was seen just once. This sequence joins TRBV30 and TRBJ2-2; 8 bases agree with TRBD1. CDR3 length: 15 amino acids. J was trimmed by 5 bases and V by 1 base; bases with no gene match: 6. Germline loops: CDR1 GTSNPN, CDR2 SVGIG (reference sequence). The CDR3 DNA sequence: TGTGCCTGGAGTGGAGGGACAGGAGCTACCGGGGAGCTGTTTTTT. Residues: CAWSGGTGATGELFF.

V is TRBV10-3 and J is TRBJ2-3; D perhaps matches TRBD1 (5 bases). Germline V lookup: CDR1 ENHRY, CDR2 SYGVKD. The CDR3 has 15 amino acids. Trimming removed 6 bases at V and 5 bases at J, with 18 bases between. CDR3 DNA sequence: TGTGCCATCAGGGAGAGCCGAACTCAGGGAGATACGCAGTATTTT. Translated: CAIRESRTQGDTQYF.

The CDR3 DNA reads TGTGCCAGCAGCCCGACAGGGCCGTACACCGGGGAGCTGTTTTTT. Translated, it gives CASSPTGPYTGELFF. V and J are TRBV27 and TRBJ2-2, with 7 bases matching TRBD1. Germline V lookup: CDR1 MNHEY, CDR2 SMNVEV (reference sequence). Losses at the gene ends were 6 bases for V and 3 bases for J; bases not matched to a gene: 7. This CDR3 has 15 amino acids.

As DNA, the CDR3 is TGTGCCAGCTCACCGCTGTCCAGGGATGACTATGGCTACACCTTC. It specifies CASSPLSRDDYGYTF. The chain joins TRBV18 to TRBJ1-2; TRBD1 is a possible D gene (5 bases). The CDR3 is made up of 15 amino acids. The ends were cut back, 3 bases at V and 3 bases at J, with 14 bases in the middle. Germline V gene data show CDR1 as KGHSH and CDR2 as LQKENI.

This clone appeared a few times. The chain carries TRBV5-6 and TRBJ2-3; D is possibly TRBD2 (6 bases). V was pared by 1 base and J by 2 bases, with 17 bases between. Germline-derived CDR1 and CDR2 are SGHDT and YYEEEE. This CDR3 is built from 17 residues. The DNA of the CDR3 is TGTGCCAGCAGCTTGTTCGGGGCGGGGTTTGACACAGATACGCAGTATTTT. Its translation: CASSLFGAGFDTDTQYF.

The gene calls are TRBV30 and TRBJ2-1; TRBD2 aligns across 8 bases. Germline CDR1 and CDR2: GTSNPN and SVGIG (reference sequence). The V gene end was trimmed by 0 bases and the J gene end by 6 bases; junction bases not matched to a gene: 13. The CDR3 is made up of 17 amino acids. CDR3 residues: CAWSVPLSGETFNEQFF. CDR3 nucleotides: TGTGCCTGGAGTGTCCCCCTTAGCGGGGAAACCTTCAATGAGCAGTTCTTC. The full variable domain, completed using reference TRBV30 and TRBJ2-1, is SQTIHQWPATLVQPVGSPLSLECTVEGTSNPNLYWYRQAAGRGLQLLFYSVGIGQISSEVPQNLSASRPQDRQFILSSKKLLLSDSGFYLCAWSVPLSGETFNEQFFGPGTRLTVL.

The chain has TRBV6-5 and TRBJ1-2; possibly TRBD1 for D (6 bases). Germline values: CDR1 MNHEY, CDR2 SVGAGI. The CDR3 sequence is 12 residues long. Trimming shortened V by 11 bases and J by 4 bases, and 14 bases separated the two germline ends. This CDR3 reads CAGSGVGYGYTF. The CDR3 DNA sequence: TGTGCCGGCTCAGGGGTTGGCTATGGCTACACCTTC.

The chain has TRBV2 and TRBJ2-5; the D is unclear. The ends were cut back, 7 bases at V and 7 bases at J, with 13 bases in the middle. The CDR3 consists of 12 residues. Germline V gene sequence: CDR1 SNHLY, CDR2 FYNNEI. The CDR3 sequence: CASTQTLLTQYF. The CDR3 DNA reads TGTGCCAGCACTCAGACCCTACTGACCCAGTACTTC. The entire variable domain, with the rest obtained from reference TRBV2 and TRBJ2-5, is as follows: EPEVTQTPSHQVTQMGQEVILRCVPISNHLYFYWYRQILGQKVEFLVSFYNNEISEKSEIFDDQFSVERPDGSNFTLKIRSTKLEDSAMYFCASTQTLLTQYFGPGTRLLVL.

The CDR3 loop is CASSTAGARFEKLFF. The CDR3, as DNA: TGTGCCAGTAGTACGGCAGGGGCGCGGTTTGAAAAACTGTTTTTT. The chain carries TRBV19 and TRBJ1-4; D possibly corresponds to TRBD1 (6 bases). CDR3 length: 15 residues. Trimming took off 4 bases at V and 7 bases at J, with 16 bases between the two ends. Germline lookup yields CDR1 LNHDA and CDR2 SQIVND (reference sequence).

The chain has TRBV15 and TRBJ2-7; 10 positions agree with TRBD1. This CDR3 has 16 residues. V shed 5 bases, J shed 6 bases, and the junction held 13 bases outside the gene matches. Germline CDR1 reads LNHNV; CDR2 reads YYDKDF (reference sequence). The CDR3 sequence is CATSEQGDRGRGEQYF. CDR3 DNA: TGTGCCACCAGCGAGCAGGGGGACAGGGGTCGTGGCGAGCAGTACTTC.

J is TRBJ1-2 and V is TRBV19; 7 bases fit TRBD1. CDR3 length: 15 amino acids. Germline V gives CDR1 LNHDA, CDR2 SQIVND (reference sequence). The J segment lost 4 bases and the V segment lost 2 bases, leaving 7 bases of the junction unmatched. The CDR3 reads CASSIKGGFGYGYTF. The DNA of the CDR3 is TGTGCCAGTAGTATAAAAGGGGGCTTTGGCTATGGCTACACCTTC.

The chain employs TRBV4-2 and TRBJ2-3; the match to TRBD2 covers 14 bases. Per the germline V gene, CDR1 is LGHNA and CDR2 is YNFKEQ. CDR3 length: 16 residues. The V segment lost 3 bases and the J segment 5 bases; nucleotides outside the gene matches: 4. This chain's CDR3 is CASSQTGTSGGDTQYF. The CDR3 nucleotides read TGTGCCAGCAGCCAGACCGGGACTAGCGGGGGAGATACGCAGTATTTT.

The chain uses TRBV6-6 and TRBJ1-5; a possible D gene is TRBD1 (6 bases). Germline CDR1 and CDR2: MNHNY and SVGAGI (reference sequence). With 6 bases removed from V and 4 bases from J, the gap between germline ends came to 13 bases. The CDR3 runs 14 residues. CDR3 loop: CASSRDTGNQPQHF. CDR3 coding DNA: TGTGCCAGCAGCCGGGACACCGGTAATCAGCCCCAGCATTTT.

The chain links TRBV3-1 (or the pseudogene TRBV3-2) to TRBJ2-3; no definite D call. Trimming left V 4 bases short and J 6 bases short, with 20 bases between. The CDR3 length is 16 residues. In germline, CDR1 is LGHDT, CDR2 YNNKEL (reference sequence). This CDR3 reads CASSLMNGLDRDTQYF. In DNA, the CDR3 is TGTGCCAGCAGCCTCATGAACGGTTTGGATAGGGATACGCAGTATTTT.

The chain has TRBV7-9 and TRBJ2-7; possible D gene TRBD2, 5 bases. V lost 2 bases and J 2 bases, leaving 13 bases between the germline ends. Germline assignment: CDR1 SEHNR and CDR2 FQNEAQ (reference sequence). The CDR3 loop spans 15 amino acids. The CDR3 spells CASSLLEGLTYEQYF. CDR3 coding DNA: TGTGCCAGCAGCTTATTAGAGGGATTGACCTACGAGCAGTACTTC.